One and the same sample provided the 13 T cell receptor beta chains below, sequenced in a study of T cell responses to AZD1222 COVID-19 vaccine. Measured with immunoSEQ multiplex PCR; TCRdb has only the in-frame clones, and not every one. The data contain some 150,000 clones, 88% of them singletons. This specimen consisted of peripheral blood, obtained 28 days after the second dose of the MenACWY control vaccine. These receptor sequences come from an adult who received the MenACWY meningococcal vaccine as a control.

The rearrangement uses TRBV7-8 and TRBJ1-4; maybe TRBD1 (5 bases). This CDR3 has 15 amino acids. Trimming took 1 base from V and 2 from J, leaving 8 bases between them. Germline V lookup: CDR1 SGHVS, CDR2 FQNEAQ. CDR3 nucleotide sequence: TGTGCCAGCAGCTTAGGGGGCAGCACTAATGAAAAACTGTTTTTT. This gives the protein CASSLGGSTNEKLFF.

The rearrangement uses TRBV5-4 and TRBJ1-5; TRBD1 matches at 7 bases. The germline V gene encodes CDR1 SGHNT and CDR2 YYREEE (reference sequence). The CDR3 runs to 15 residues. Trimming removed 4 bases from V and 3 bases from J; junction bases left unmatched: 7. The CDR3 here is CASSPGTADNQPQHF. CDR3 coding DNA: TGTGCCAGCAGCCCCGGGACAGCCGACAATCAGCCCCAGCATTTT.

The chain employs TRBV28 and TRBJ1-1; D not resolved. Between the trimmed V and J ends, which lost 6 bases and 11 bases, there was a span of 19 bases. The CDR3 covers 13 residues. Germline CDR1 reads MDHEN; CDR2 reads SYDVKM. CDR3 protein: CASSQTPRNSAFF. In DNA form, the CDR3 reads TGTGCCAGCAGCCAAACCCCCCGTAACTCGGCTTTCTTT. Supplemented by reference TRBV28 and TRBJ1-1, the full variable domain reads DVKVTQSSRYLVKRTGEKVFLECVQDMDHENMFWYRQDPGLGLRLIYFSYDVKMKEKGDIPEGYSVSREKKERFSLILESASTNQTSMYLCASSQTPRNSAFFGQGTRLTVV.

J is TRBJ2-1 and V is TRBV9, with unresolved D. V was shortened by 3 bases and J by 7 bases, with 11 bases between the two germline ends. The CDR3 loop spans 13 amino acids. Germline V gives CDR1 SGDLS, CDR2 YYNGEE. CDR3 bases: TGTGCCAGCAGCGCCCCTCTGCGGAATGAGCAGTTCTTC. It is translated as CASSAPLRNEQFF.

The chain combines TRBV7-2 with TRBJ1-2; D call uncertain. Deletions cut 4 bases from V and 2 bases from J, with 11 bases between. This CDR3 is 14 amino acids long. Germline V lookup: CDR1 SGHTA, CDR2 FQGNSA. The CDR3 region has the DNA TGTGCCAGCAGCTGGCCCCGGGAAAACTATGGCTACACCTTC. This encodes CASSWPRENYGYTF.

Only a few counts were recorded for this clone. This clone may be a read error of a much larger clone one base away. The J gene is TRBJ1-5, the V gene TRBV30; D unclear. Germline V gene data show CDR1 as GTSNPN and CDR2 as SVGIG (reference sequence). V dropped 4 bases and J dropped 2 bases, with 9 bases sitting between them. CDR3 length: 13 amino acids. The CDR3 spells CAWNEDGNQPQHF. CDR3 DNA sequence: TGTGCCTGGAATGAGGATGGCAATCAGCCCCAGCATTTT.

This rearrangement joins TRBV7-6 to TRBJ1-4; D not resolved. Germline CDR1 is SGHVS and CDR2 is FNYEAQ. V was clipped by 1 base and J by 0 bases, with 3 bases between them. CDR3 length: 14 amino acids. CDR3 in amino acids: CASSLEPTNEKLFF. Here the CDR3 DNA reads TGTGCCAGCAGCTTAGAGCCAACTAATGAAAAACTGTTTTTT.

The V and J genes are TRBV7-2 and TRBJ2-4, with D unresolved. Between the trimmed V and J ends, which lost 2 bases and 0 bases, there was a span of 5 bases. The CDR3 spans 14 residues. Germline values: CDR1 SGHTA, CDR2 FQGNSA. The CDR3 nucleotides read TGTGCCAGCAGCTTAAACCTAGCCAAAAACATTCAGTACTTC. Its translation: CASSLNLAKNIQYF.

This clone was picked up one time. The chain is built from TRBV6-5 and TRBJ1-2; 8 bases align to TRBD1. Germline CDR1 and CDR2: MNHEY and SVGAGI. After removal of 2 bases from V and 4 bases from J, the junction contained 3 bases not matched to a gene. The CDR3 length is 14 residues. The CDR3 reads CASSYGTGSYGYTF. The CDR3 DNA sequence: TGTGCCAGCAGTTACGGGACAGGCAGCTATGGCTACACCTTC.

The chain carries TRBV5-1 and TRBJ1-1; TRBD1 might be the D (6 bases). Looked up from germline, CDR1 is SGHRS and CDR2 is YFSETQ. This CDR3 is 15 amino acids long. The V end was cut by 4 bases, the J end by 1 base, with 14 bases between. CDR3 residues: CASSTGGQSNTEAFF. CDR3 sequence (DNA): TGCGCCAGCAGCACCGGCGGACAGTCGAACACTGAAGCTTTCTTT.

The chain has TRBV6-2 or TRBV6-3 and TRBJ2-3; 10 bases align to TRBD2. Germline trimming cut 4 bases from V and 8 bases from J; bases unmatched to any gene: 15. The germline V gene has CDR1 MNHEY and CDR2 SVGEGT. The CDR3 is made up of 17 amino acids. The CDR3 spells CASSSPLGAGGPGTQYF. The DNA of the CDR3 is TGTGCCAGCAGTTCCCCCCTAGGAGCGGGAGGGCCCGGTACGCAGTATTTT.

This clone is a singleton in its sample. The V call is TRBV20-1, the J call TRBJ2-2; D is undetermined. CDR3 length: 15 amino acids. Deletions cut 3 bases from V and 1 base from J, with 12 bases between. The germline V gene encodes CDR1 DFQATT and CDR2 SNEGSKA (reference sequence). The CDR3 spells CSASNLLLNTGELFF. The CDR3 DNA sequence: TGCAGTGCTAGTAATTTACTGTTGAACACCGGGGAGCTGTTTTTT.

The genes are TRBV19 and TRBJ1-1, with D tentatively TRBD1 (6 bases). Germline CDR1 LNHDA, CDR2 SQIVND (reference sequence). V lost 6 bases and J lost 3, with 17 bases in between. This CDR3 comprises 15 residues. CDR3 sequence reads: CASRGFQQGDTEAFF. The DNA for the CDR3 is TGTGCCAGTAGAGGCTTCCAACAGGGAGACACTGAAGCTTTCTTT.